The clone carrying this T cell receptor (beta chain) was seen a single time. The data are from a study of CD8 T cells in Susac syndrome. RNA in amounts of about 0.5 to 1 ug was reverse transcribed with random hexamers. MiXCR was run by TCRdb on the immunoSEQ multiplex PCR reads, yielding one entry per CDR3 protein. The sample comprises about 150,000 distinct CDR3 sequences, around 95% of which are singletons, and 0.2% to 0.25% rests with the top ten. The receptor was derived from a human donor with multiple sclerosis. The sequenced material came from CD8+ T cells from PBMCs.

DNA of the CDR3: TGTGCCAGCAGTCACAGGGGTATAATGGAGACCCAGTACTTC. Its translation is CASSHRGIMETQYF. This chain uses TRBV27 with TRBJ2-5; 7 bases match TRBD1. V lost 5 bases and J lost 5; bases outside the gene matches: 8. The CDR3 totals 14 residues. Germline CDR1 and CDR2: MNHEY and SMNVEV (reference sequence).